This T cell receptor (beta chain) was identified during a study of immune reconstitution after stem cell transplant in scleroderma. TCRdb reprocessed the RT-PCR reads with MiXCR, giving one entry per CDR3 protein. This table has some 2,400 distinct CDR3 sequences, approximately 11% appearing once. By share of the sample, this clonotype is medium-sized (0.01 to 0.1%). This CDR3 spans 17 amino acids. Germline V gene data show CDR1 as LNHNV and CDR2 as YYDKDF (reference sequence). Trimming pared 0 bases from V and 1 base from J, leaving 13 bases between. The origin of this receptor is a female donor with systemic sclerosis. The sample was collected before or after autologous hematopoietic stem cell transplantation (not recorded which). The chain couples TRBV15 to TRBJ1-5, with a possible D match to TRBD1 (5 bases). The DNA of the CDR3 is TGTGCCACCAGCAGAGAGGAAGCAGGGAAAAGCAATCAGCCCCAGCATTTT. Translation gives CATSREEAGKSNQPQHF.